The 20 T cell receptor beta chains below were found in one sample sequenced in a study of CD8 T cells in ankylosing spondylitis. General study results and limits: Made up of under ten highly homologous variants, a TCR beta motif appeared characteristic of ankylosing spondylitis blood.

TCRdb independently ran MiXCR on the 5' RACE reads; one entry per CDR3 protein. The sample contains about 210,000 distinct CDR3 sequences, about 7% of which appear only once. These receptors are not linked to any known antigen. Source material: blood, either unsorted or a sorted T cell fraction (not recorded which). Source of these receptors: a male donor with ankylosing spondylitis.

The chain has TRBV30 and TRBJ1-1; TRBD1 aligns across 9 bases. The CDR3 contains 11 residues. After removal of 5 bases from V and 11 bases from J, the junction contained 6 bases not matched to a gene. The germline gives CDR1 GTSNPN, CDR2 SVGIG (reference sequence). The CDR3 region is CAWRGTGRAFF. The DNA of the CDR3 is TGTGCCTGGCGCGGGACAGGGAGGGCTTTCTTT.

This clonotype was recorded at least ten times. The CDR3 loop reads CSAPSGVTDTQYF. CDR3 nucleotides: TGCAGTGCTCCCTCCGGCGTCACAGATACGCAGTATTTT. This chain uses TRBV20-1 with TRBJ2-3; D ambiguous. CDR3 length equals 13 residues. From germline, CDR1 is DFQATT and CDR2 SNEGSKA (reference sequence). Trimming removed 5 bases at V and 2 bases at J, with 11 bases between.

Many counts were recorded for this clonotype. The J gene is TRBJ1-1, the V gene TRBV19; D gene unclear. Germline V lookup: CDR1 LNHDA, CDR2 SQIVND (reference sequence). The CDR3 has 13 amino acids. Trimming left V 0 bases short and J 4 bases short, with 6 bases between. The CDR3 bases are TGTGCCAGTAGTATAGAGGGTGGCACTGAAGCTTTCTTT. Its protein is CASSIEGGTEAFF.

This clonotype was found many times. The chain couples TRBV27 to TRBJ2-7; D uncertain. With 3 bases removed from V and 3 bases from J, the gap between germline ends came to 12 bases. CDR1 is MNHEY and CDR2 is SMNVEV in the germline V gene (reference sequence). The CDR3 loop spans 14 amino acids. DNA of the CDR3: TGTGCCAGCAGTTTCACGGTCAGTGGCTACGAGCAGTACTTC. Protein sequence: CASSFTVSGYEQYF.

This clonotype has just one count. This rearrangement joins TRBV11-3 to TRBJ2-3, with TRBD2 identical over 7 bases. CDR3 length: 16 amino acids. The V gene's germline CDR1 is SGHNT and CDR2 YENEEA. J was trimmed by 1 base and V by 5 bases; bases with no gene match: 9. In DNA, the CDR3 is TGTGCCAGCAGCCACCCAGGTCTAGCGGGCACAGATACGCAGTATTTT. It codes for CASSHPGLAGTDTQYF.

This clonotype was recorded many times. This rearrangement joins TRBV15 to TRBJ1-1; 11 bases are a match to TRBD1. Germline CDR1 reads LNHNV; CDR2 reads YYDKDF (reference sequence). J lost 8 bases, V lost 4 bases, and 3 bases had no gene match. This CDR3 is 13 amino acids long. The CDR3 DNA is TGTGCCACCAGCAAGCGGGACAGGGGGGAAGCTTTCTTT. Translated, it gives CATSKRDRGEAFF.

Many counts were recorded for this clonotype. V is TRBV6-1 and J is TRBJ1-1; TRBD1 might be the D (6 bases). In germline, CDR1 is MNHNS, CDR2 SASEGT. This CDR3 comprises 15 residues. V lost 5 bases, J lost 4 bases, and 17 bases lay in between. The CDR3 region is CASSTLTGLGTEAFF. Here the CDR3 DNA reads TGTGCCAGCAGTACCCTCACAGGGTTGGGCACTGAAGCTTTCTTT.

There are many counts of this clonotype. The CDR3 DNA is TGCGCCAGCAGTGAGTCGGCAGGGACTGGGGCCAACGAGCTGACTTTC. Its translation is CASSESAGTGANELTF. The gene calls are TRBV10-1 and TRBJ2-6, with a possible D match to TRBD2 (6 bases). This CDR3 is built from 16 residues. Trimming pared 0 bases from V and 16 bases from J, leaving 22 bases between. The germline V gene encodes CDR1 WNHNN and CDR2 SYGVQD (reference sequence).

This clonotype has a handful of counts. This chain uses TRBV12-3 or TRBV12-4 with TRBJ2-7; D gene ambiguous. The CDR3 sequence is 14 residues long. Trimming left V 2 bases short and J 6 bases short, with 14 bases between. In nucleotides, the CDR3 is TGTGCCAGCAGTTTATTAAAGGGTATGACCGAGCAGTACTTC. This codes for CASSLLKGMTEQYF.

This clonotype was picked up many times. V gene TRBV11-1 combines with J gene TRBJ2-7, with a tentative D call TRBD2 (7 bases). Trimming removed 6 bases from V and 9 bases from J, with 12 bases in between. Germline CDR1 reads SGHAT; CDR2 reads FQDESV (reference sequence). This CDR3 region has 11 residues. CDR3 nucleotides: TGTGCCAGCAGTACAGGGAGGGTGCAGTACTTC. Translating it yields CASSTGRVQYF.

This clonotype was recorded many times. The chain recombines TRBV6-1 with TRBJ2-3, with D possibly being TRBD2 (6 bases). CDR1 and CDR2 (germline): MNHNS, SASEGT. V was trimmed by 5 bases and J by 0 bases, leaving 18 bases between them. This CDR3 is 17 amino acids long. The CDR3 nucleotides read TGTGCCAGCAGTCCCCGCCCCGGGACTTTAAGCACAGATACGCAGTATTTT. The encoded protein is CASSPRPGTLSTDTQYF.

V gene TRBV7-9 combines with J gene TRBJ1-6; maybe TRBD1 (6 bases). The CDR3 spans 16 residues. Germline CDR1 is SEHNR and CDR2 is FQNEAQ (reference sequence). The ends were cut back, 3 bases at V and 0 bases at J, with 9 bases in the middle. CDR3 loop: CASSFRGSSYNSPLHF. The CDR3 nucleotides read TGTGCCAGCAGCTTCAGGGGTAGCTCCTATAATTCACCCCTCCACTTT.

This clonotype was seen at least ten times. The chain recombines TRBV12-3 or TRBV12-4 with TRBJ2-7; 10 nucleotides match TRBD2. This CDR3 has 13 residues. Losses at the gene ends were 7 bases for V and 4 bases for J; bases not matched to a gene: 4. CDR3: CASKLAGVYEQYF. DNA for the CDR3: TGTGCCAGCAAGCTAGCGGGAGTATACGAGCAGTACTTC.

This clonotype was observed at least ten times. The J gene is TRBJ2-6, the V gene TRBV4-2; D remains unclear. Trimming took 2 bases from V and 6 from J, leaving 8 bases between them. The CDR3 covers 14 residues. The germline V gene encodes CDR1 LGHNA and CDR2 YNFKEQ. CDR3 amino acids: CASSQQEEANVLTF. The CDR3 DNA reads as TGTGCCAGCAGCCAACAGGAAGAGGCCAACGTCCTGACTTTC.

This clonotype has a count of ten or more. This chain connects TRBV27 to TRBJ2-5; 7 bases align to TRBD1. The CDR3 loop spans 13 amino acids. The germline CDR1 and CDR2 sequences are MNHEY and SMNVEV (reference sequence). V was pared by 6 bases and J by 5 bases, with 6 bases of the junction left unmatched. The CDR3 DNA reads as TGTGCCAGCAGCGCAACAGGGGTCGAGACCCAGTACTTC. This sequence encodes CASSATGVETQYF.

About this clonotype itself: Given the absence of the conserved phenylalanine or tryptophan at the CDR3 end, a read error is likely. This chain links TRBV19 with TRBJ2-1; 7 positions match TRBD2. The CDR3 length is 17 residues. The germline CDR1 and CDR2 sequences are LNHDA and SQIVND (reference sequence). After removal of 5 bases from V and 4 bases from J, the junction contained 14 bases not matched to a gene. The CDR3 is CASSPPRTSRHYNEQFL. In nucleotides, the CDR3 is TGTGCCAGTAGTCCGCCCCGGACTAGTCGCCATTACAATGAGCAGTTCCTC.

This clonotype was seen repeatedly, ten times or more. CDR3 sequence reads: CASSLDGVYGYTF. DNA for the CDR3: TGTGCCAGCAGCTTAGACGGAGTCTATGGCTACACCTTC. The rearrangement joins TRBV7-6 to TRBJ1-2; D is uncertain. V dropped 1 base and J dropped 4 bases, with 7 bases sitting between them. Germline values: CDR1 SGHVS, CDR2 FNYEAQ. The CDR3 sequence is 13 residues long.

This clonotype was found many times. The V and J genes are TRBV20-1 and TRBJ1-2; no clear D gene. V dropped 3 bases and J dropped 5 bases, with 13 bases sitting between them. CDR1 is DFQATT, CDR2 SNEGSKA, per germline (reference sequence). This CDR3 region has 13 residues. The CDR3 region has the DNA TGCAGTGCTAGTAAGGGAGCGGTGTATGGCTACACCTTC. This sequence encodes CSASKGAVYGYTF.

The rearrangement links TRBV4-1 to TRBJ1-5, with 7 nucleotides matching TRBD1. After removal of 4 bases from V and 2 bases from J, the junction contained 8 bases not matched to a gene. CDR1 and CDR2 from the germline V gene are MGHRA and YSYEKL. CDR3 length: 16 amino acids. The CDR3 DNA reads TGCGCCAGCAGCCTCCGAGACAGGGCTGGCAATCAGCCCCAGCATTTT. It codes for CASSLRDRAGNQPQHF.

This chain uses TRBV7-9 with TRBJ2-7; D gene ambiguous. This CDR3 is built from 13 residues. Trimming shortened V by 5 bases and J by 3 bases, and 11 bases separated the two germline ends. The germline V gene has CDR1 SEHNR and CDR2 FQNEAQ (reference sequence). The DNA for the CDR3 is TGTGCCAGCAGCCATTTTAACGTCTACGAGCAGTACTTC. It translates to CASSHFNVYEQYF.